This entry features one T cell receptor beta chain sequence. The antigen is undetermined. TCRdb's table, derived via immunoSEQ multiplex PCR, lists solely in-frame clones and lacks some. Of about 150,000 clones in the sample, 80% to 95% were seen once. These data are taken from a study of T cell responses to AZD1222 COVID-19 vaccine. Findings of the study overall: Baseline serostatus was positive in only 5 to 7 AZD1222 recipients. In the spike-specific TCR repertoire, nearly half reportedly target unmutated variant regions.

The V gene lost 3 bases and the J gene lost 7 bases, with 9 bases spanning the gap. Germline V gene lookup returns CDR1 DFQATT and CDR2 SNEGSKA (reference sequence). The CDR3 contains 11 residues. The specimen was peripheral blood, collected 28 days after the second AZD1222 dose. The TCR originated in an adult who received the AZD1222 COVID-19 vaccine. The chain joins TRBV20-1 to TRBJ1-1; D is uncertain. The CDR3 loop reads CSASSRIEAFF. Here the CDR3 DNA reads TGCAGTGCTAGTTCACGGATTGAAGCTTTCTTT.